This passage covers 23 T cell receptor beta chains from one sample sequenced in a study of CD8 T cells in ankylosing spondylitis (dated by TCRdb to the late 2010s). What the work shows at the level of the full study, not this receptor alone: A TCR beta motif made up of several highly homologous amino acid variants appeared to be characteristic of blood from ankylosing spondylitis patients.

Their antigen targets remain unknown. The library came from 5' RACE. The reads were generated on an Illumina HiSeq 2500. TCRdb's own reprocessing of the public reads used fastp at Q25 and MiXCR and kept productive beta chains. Under each unique CDR3 protein, matching rows form one entry showing the most common genes and DNA. This sample comprises 700,000 to 1,000,000 distinct CDR3 sequences, over 9.5% of them detected only once. The ten most abundant clones make up approximately 0.46% of the sample. The source material was blood, either unsorted or a sorted T cell fraction (not recorded which). The receptors here all came from a male donor with ankylosing spondylitis.

There are a few counts of this clonotype. The rearrangement joins TRBV5-6 to TRBJ2-7; 8 nucleotides line up with TRBD1. Per the germline V gene, CDR1 is SGHDT and CDR2 is YYEEEE. The CDR3 totals 15 residues. V shed 4 bases, J shed 7 bases, and the junction held 13 bases outside the gene matches. CDR3 region: CASSLRQGRRGEQYF. The CDR3 DNA is TGTGCCAGCAGCCTGAGACAGGGGAGAAGAGGGGAGCAGTACTTC.

This clonotype was counted many times. The chain has TRBV29-1 and TRBJ2-1, with TRBD2 matching 9 bases. The germline V gene has CDR1 SQVTM and CDR2 ANQGSEA. J gave up 8 bases and V 5 bases, and 13 bases lay outside the gene matches. CDR3 length equals 15 residues. CDR3 protein: CSVQGREGQYHEQFF. The DNA of the CDR3 is TGCAGCGTTCAGGGGCGGGAGGGCCAGTACCATGAGCAGTTCTTC.

V and J are TRBV20-1 and TRBJ2-7; D is undetermined. Deletions cut 0 bases from V and 2 bases from J, with 11 bases between. The CDR3 has 14 residues. Germline V CDR1 and CDR2: DFQATT, SNEGSKA (reference sequence). This CDR3 is CSARDVRHPYEQYF. In nucleotides, the CDR3 is TGCAGTGCTAGAGATGTCAGACATCCCTACGAGCAGTACTTC.

This clonotype showed up just a few times. The CDR3 DNA reads TGTGCCAGCAGCGTCCTATCAGGGTCCCACAATGAGCAGTTCTTC. Protein sequence: CASSVLSGSHNEQFF. The genes are TRBV9 and TRBJ2-1, with D maybe TRBD1 (5 bases). The CDR3 has 15 residues. Germline-derived CDR1 and CDR2 are SGDLS and YYNGEE. Trimming took off 2 bases at V and 5 bases at J, with 14 bases between the two ends.

This clonotype was found many times. The rearrangement links TRBV28 to TRBJ2-1; 13 nucleotides agree with TRBD2. CDR1 and CDR2 (germline): MDHEN, SYDVKM. The J segment lost 10 bases and the V segment lost 6 bases, leaving 9 bases of the junction unmatched. This CDR3 is built from 15 residues. The CDR3 DNA reads as TGTGCCAGCAGCCGAGGACTAGCGGGAGTACAGGAGCAGTTCTTC. It specifies CASSRGLAGVQEQFF. Combining the CDR3 with reference TRBV28 and TRBJ2-1 gives the whole variable domain DVKVTQSSRYLVKRTGEKVFLECVQDMDHENMFWYRQDPGLGLRLIYFSYDVKMKEKGDIPEGYSVSREKKERFSLILESASTNQTSMYLCASSRGLAGVQEQFFGPGTRLTVL.

V is TRBV4-1 and J is TRBJ2-5, with D perhaps assigned TRBD1 or TRBD2 (5 bases each). Between the trimmed V and J ends, which lost 6 bases and 3 bases, there was a span of 23 bases. Germline CDR1 is MGHRA and CDR2 is YSYEKL. The CDR3 is made up of 17 amino acids. The chain's CDR3 is CASSPEGLRSVKETQYF. The CDR3, as DNA: TGCGCCAGCAGTCCAGAGGGGTTACGGAGTGTAAAAGAGACCCAGTACTTC.

This clonotype was counted at least ten times. The gene calls are TRBV29-1 and TRBJ2-1, with 8 bases lining up with TRBD2. J gave up 7 bases and V 7 bases, and 9 bases lay outside the gene matches. The CDR3 sequence is 13 residues long. CDR1 and CDR2 from the germline V gene are SQVTM and ANQGSEA. The CDR3 sequence is CSGREGVRNEQFF. DNA for the CDR3: TGCAGCGGTCGGGAGGGCGTAAGAAATGAGCAGTTCTTC.

This clonotype has more than one count but fewer than ten. The chain recombines TRBV5-1 with TRBJ2-1, with 14 bases fitting TRBD2. CDR3 length: 19 residues. Unmatched junction bases numbered 8, after V lost 2 bases and J lost 1 base. CDR1 is SGHRS, CDR2 YFSETQ, per germline. The CDR3 sequence: CASSFKTSGGAGSYNEQFF. The CDR3 region has the DNA TGCGCCAGCAGCTTCAAGACTAGCGGGGGGGCCGGGTCCTACAATGAGCAGTTCTTC.

V and J are TRBV20-1 and TRBJ2-1; TRBD2 is a possible D gene (6 bases). CDR3 length: 13 residues. V shed 3 bases and J shed 5 bases, with 11 bases lying between them. The germline V gene has CDR1 DFQATT and CDR2 SNEGSKA (reference sequence). CDR3 amino acids: CSASTGLNNEQFF. The CDR3 DNA reads as TGCAGTGCTAGCACGGGACTCAACAATGAGCAGTTCTTC.

The chain combines TRBV12-3 or TRBV12-4 with TRBJ2-1; possible D gene TRBD1, 5 bases. The CDR3 has 14 amino acids. The V end was cut by 8 bases, the J end by 0 bases, with 11 bases between. This CDR3 reads CASVTAGSYNEQFF. DNA for the CDR3: TGTGCCAGCGTGACAGCAGGCTCCTACAATGAGCAGTTCTTC.

This clonotype has at least ten counts. This sequence joins TRBV5-6 and TRBJ1-4; D may be TRBD1 (6 bases). Trimming stripped 0 bases from V and 7 bases from J, with 10 bases between. From germline, CDR1 is SGHDT and CDR2 YYEEEE. The CDR3 sequence is 14 residues long. CDR3 coding DNA: TGTGCCAGCAGCTTGGGAGCCAGGGGTGAAAAACTGTTTTTT. It translates to CASSLGARGEKLFF.

This clonotype showed up just a few times. J is TRBJ2-3 and V is TRBV21-1; the listed D gene, TRBD1, was not tested against the DNA. TRBV21-1 is flagged as a pseudogene. The CDR3 is 17 residues long. This CDR3 is CASSKARGFAPTDTQYF. CDR3 DNA sequence: TGTGCCAGCAGCAAAGCGAGGGGCTTTGCCCCCACAGATACGCAGTATTTT.

This clonotype appeared a few times. The chain recombines TRBV5-1 with TRBJ2-2; TRBD1 matches 9 bases. The germline gives CDR1 SGHRS, CDR2 YFSETQ. The CDR3 sequence is 15 residues long. The J segment lost 6 bases and the V segment lost 6 bases, leaving 9 bases of the junction unmatched. CDR3 DNA: TGCGCCAGCACACCGGGACAGGGACATCCCGGGGAGCTGTTTTTT. It is translated as CASTPGQGHPGELFF.

This clonotype turned up a few times. The chain links TRBV6-1 to TRBJ1-5; D is unresolved. The V end lost 6 bases, the J end lost 7 bases, and 16 bases lay between the germline ends. The germline gives CDR1 MNHNS, CDR2 SASEGT. This CDR3 spans 14 amino acids. Here the CDR3 reads CASSLSSPGQPQHF. The CDR3 nucleotides are TGTGCCAGCAGCCTCAGCTCCCCCGGACAGCCCCAGCATTTT.

This clonotype was picked up a small number of times. The chain combines TRBV7-2 with TRBJ2-7; TRBD2 aligns across 10 bases. Trimming at V came to 6 bases and at J to 1 base, leaving 6 bases not matched to a gene. Germline CDR1 reads SGHTA; CDR2 reads FQGNSA. This CDR3 is built from 15 residues. CDR3 DNA sequence: TGTGCCAGCAGTTTGACTAGCGGGTTATCCTACGAGCAGTACTTC. Translating it yields CASSLTSGLSYEQYF.

This clonotype was counted only a few times. The CDR3 bases are TGCAGCTTCGGGACGGTAGTCACAGATACGCAGTATTTT. Amino acid sequence: CSFGTVVTDTQYF. This rearrangement joins TRBV29-1 to TRBJ2-3; TRBD1 or TRBD2 may be the D gene (5 bases each). Germline V lookup: CDR1 SQVTM, CDR2 ANQGSEA. The CDR3 sequence is 13 residues long. Between the trimmed V and J ends, which lost 8 bases and 2 bases, there was a span of 14 bases.

This clonotype was seen just once. The V and J genes are TRBV5-8 and TRBJ1-1; D call uncertain. Germline-derived CDR1 and CDR2 are SGHTS and YDEGEE. The CDR3 is 13 amino acids. V was shortened by 10 bases and J by 1 base, with 14 bases between the two germline ends. The CDR3 loop is CAHTREPNTEAFF. The CDR3 DNA sequence: TGTGCCCACACCCGGGAACCGAACACTGAAGCTTTCTTT.

The sample holds many counts of this clonotype. The V and J genes are TRBV20-1 and TRBJ2-1; a possible D gene is TRBD2 (6 bases). CDR3 length: 15 residues. Germline V gene lookup returns CDR1 DFQATT and CDR2 SNEGSKA (reference sequence). Trimming pared 5 bases from V and 0 bases from J, leaving 14 bases between. The CDR3 DNA sequence: TGCAGTGCTCACGGGACTCTACTCTCCTACAATGAGCAGTTCTTC. The encoded protein is CSAHGTLLSYNEQFF.

This clonotype was recorded a few times. The chain has TRBV5-6 and TRBJ1-5; D remains unclear. Germline CDR1 and CDR2: SGHDT and YYEEEE. The CDR3 runs to 15 residues. Trimming pared 0 bases from V and 3 bases from J, leaving 10 bases between. Here the CDR3 reads CASSLDSTFNQPQHF. In nucleotides, the CDR3 is TGTGCCAGCAGCTTGGACTCAACCTTCAATCAGCCCCAGCATTTT. Complete variable domain (other parts from reference TRBV5-6 and TRBJ1-5): DAGVTQSPTHLIKTRGQQVTLRCSPKSGHDTVSWYQQALGQGPQFIFQYYEEEERQRGNFPDRFSGHQFPNYSSELNVNALLLGDSALYLCASSLDSTFNQPQHFGDGTRLSIL.

This clonotype occurred many times. The chain is built from TRBV29-1 and TRBJ2-5; D is possibly TRBD1 (6 bases). This CDR3 contains 12 residues. Per germline, CDR1 SQVTM and CDR2 ANQGSEA. V shed 6 bases and J shed 4 bases, with 12 bases lying between them. The CDR3 spells CSVALQGETQYF. The CDR3 nucleotides read TGCAGCGTCGCCCTACAGGGAGAGACCCAGTACTTC.

The CDR3 loop reads CASRQVGGGYGYTF. CDR3 nucleotides: TGTGCCAGCAGACAAGTGGGTGGGGGGTATGGCTACACCTTC. The V and J genes are TRBV7-2 and TRBJ1-2; the D gene is possibly TRBD1 (5 bases). This CDR3 has 14 residues. V was shortened by 6 bases and J by 5 bases, with 16 bases between the two germline ends. Per germline, CDR1 SGHTA and CDR2 FQGNSA.

Only a few counts were recorded for this clonotype. The chain is built from TRBV10-3 and TRBJ2-7; D possibly matches TRBD1 or TRBD2 (5 bases each). The germline gives CDR1 ENHRY, CDR2 SYGVKD. V was cut by 4 bases and J by 5 bases, with 15 bases left in between. The CDR3 has 14 residues. CDR3 coding DNA: TGTGCCATCAGTGCAACGGGACGGGTCCACGAGCAGTACTTC. Its protein product is CAISATGRVHEQYF.

In this sample, this clonotype turned up a few times. The gene calls are TRBV7-9 and TRBJ2-5, with D possibly being TRBD1 (5 bases). Germline CDR1 reads SEHNR; CDR2 reads FQNEAQ (reference sequence). V dropped 5 bases and J dropped 3 bases, with 10 bases sitting between them. The CDR3 extends over 13 amino acids. The CDR3, as DNA: TGTGCCAGCAGCATAGGGGATAAAGAGACCCAGTACTTC. This translates into CASSIGDKETQYF.